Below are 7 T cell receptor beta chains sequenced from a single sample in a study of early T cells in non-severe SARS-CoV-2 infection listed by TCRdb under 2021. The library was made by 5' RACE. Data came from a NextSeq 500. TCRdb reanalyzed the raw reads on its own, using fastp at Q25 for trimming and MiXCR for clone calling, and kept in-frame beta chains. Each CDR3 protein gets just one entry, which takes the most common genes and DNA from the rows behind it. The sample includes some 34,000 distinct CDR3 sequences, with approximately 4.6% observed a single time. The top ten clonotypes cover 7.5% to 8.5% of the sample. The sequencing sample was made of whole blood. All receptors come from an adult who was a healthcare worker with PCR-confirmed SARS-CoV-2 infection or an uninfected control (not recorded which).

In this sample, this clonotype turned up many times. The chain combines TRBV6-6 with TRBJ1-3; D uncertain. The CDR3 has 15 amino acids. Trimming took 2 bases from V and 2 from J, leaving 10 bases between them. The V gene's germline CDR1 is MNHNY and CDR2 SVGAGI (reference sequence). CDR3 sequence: CASSYDGGPGNTIYF. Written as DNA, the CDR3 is TGTGCCAGCAGTTACGACGGTGGCCCTGGAAACACCATATATTTT.

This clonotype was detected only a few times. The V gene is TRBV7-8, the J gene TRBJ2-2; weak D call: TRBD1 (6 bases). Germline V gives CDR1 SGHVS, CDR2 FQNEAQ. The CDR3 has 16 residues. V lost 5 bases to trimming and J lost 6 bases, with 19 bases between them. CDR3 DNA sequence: TGTGCCAGCAGCCCCCAGACCGCGACAGGACCCGGGGAGCTGTTTTTT. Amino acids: CASSPQTATGPGELFF.

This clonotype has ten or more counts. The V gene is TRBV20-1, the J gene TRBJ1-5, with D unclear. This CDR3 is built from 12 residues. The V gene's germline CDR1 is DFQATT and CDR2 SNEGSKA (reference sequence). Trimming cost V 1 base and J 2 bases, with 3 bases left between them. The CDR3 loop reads CSARGGNQPQHF. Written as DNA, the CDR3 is TGCAGTGCTAGAGGGGGCAATCAGCCCCAGCATTTT.

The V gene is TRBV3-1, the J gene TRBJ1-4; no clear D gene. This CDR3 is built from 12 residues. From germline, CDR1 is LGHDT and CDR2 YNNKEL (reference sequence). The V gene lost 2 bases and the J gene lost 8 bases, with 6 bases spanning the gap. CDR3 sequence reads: CASSQLREKLFF. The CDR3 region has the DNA TGTGCCAGCAGCCAATTACGAGAAAAACTGTTTTTT.

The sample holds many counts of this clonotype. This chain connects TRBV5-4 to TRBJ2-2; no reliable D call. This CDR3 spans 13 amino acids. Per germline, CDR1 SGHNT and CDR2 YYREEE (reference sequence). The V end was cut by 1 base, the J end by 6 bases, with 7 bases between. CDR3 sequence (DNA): TGTGCCAGCAGCTTGACTACCCCCGGGGAGCTGTTTTTT. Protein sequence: CASSLTTPGELFF.

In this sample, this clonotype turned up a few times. CDR3 sequence: CASSRRDTEAFF. DNA for the CDR3: TGTGCCAGCAGCCGCCGGGACACTGAAGCTTTCTTT. The chain has TRBV3-1 and TRBJ1-1; D gene ambiguous. Trimming took 4 bases from V and 3 from J, leaving 6 bases between them. Germline V gene lookup returns CDR1 LGHDT and CDR2 YNNKEL (reference sequence). This CDR3 spans 12 amino acids.

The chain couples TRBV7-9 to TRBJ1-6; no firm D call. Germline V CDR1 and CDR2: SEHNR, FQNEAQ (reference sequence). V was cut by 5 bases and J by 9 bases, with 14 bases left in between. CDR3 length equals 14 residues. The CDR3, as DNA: TGTGCCAGCAGCCCAAGGTCCAAGGGTTCACCCCTCCACTTT. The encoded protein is CASSPRSKGSPLHF.